This passage covers 22 T cell receptor beta chains from one sample sequenced in a study of blood T cell repertoires in COVID-19 (dated by TCRdb to 2020 to 2022). The protocol used for the library was the immunoSEQ multiplex PCR assay. TCRdb mirrors the immuneACCESS table, restricted to in-frame sequences. Some clones are absent from its copies; in checked studies, under half trace to an unresolved V gene, and the reason for the others is unknown. The sample table contains some 200,000 clones; only one count was recorded for 65% to 85% of them. Around 2.4% of the sample goes to the ten largest clones. Sequenced material: peripheral blood. The receptors originated from a human donor with acute or convalescent COVID-19. The donor label of this sample is uncertain.

The chain uses TRBV7-3 and TRBJ1-1, with unresolved D. Trimming took 5 bases from V and 1 from J, leaving 17 bases between them. Germline CDR1 reads SGHTA; CDR2 reads FQGTGA. The CDR3 runs 16 residues. In DNA, the CDR3 is TGTGCCAGCAGCGCCCTGAGCGGGCCCTCGAACACTGAAGCTTTCTTT. It codes for CASSALSGPSNTEAFF.

In DNA, the CDR3 is TGTGCCAGCAGCTTGTCAGGGGGCATGGGGGGCTACACCTTC. Amino acids: CASSLSGGMGGYTF. The gene calls are TRBV5-4 and TRBJ1-2; 8 positions match TRBD1. This CDR3 region has 14 residues. Germline loops: CDR1 SGHNT, CDR2 YYREEE (reference sequence). The V gene end was trimmed by 1 base and the J gene end by 8 bases; junction bases not matched to a gene: 7. Full variable domain (missing parts from reference TRBV5-4 and TRBJ1-2): ETGVTQSPTHLIKTRGQQVTLRCSSQSGHNTVSWYQQALGQGPQFIFQYYREEENGRGNFPPRFSGLQFPNYSSELNVNALELDDSALYLCASSLSGGMGGYTFGSGTRLTVV.

CDR3 nucleotide sequence: TGTGCCAGCAGTTTCGAGGCAGGGTTGGGTCAGCCCCAGCATTTT. It codes for CASSFEAGLGQPQHF. V usage is TRBV28 and J usage is TRBJ1-5; possibly TRBD1 for D (5 bases). Germline lookup yields CDR1 MDHEN and CDR2 SYDVKM. The CDR3 is 15 amino acids. Trimming pared 3 bases from V and 6 bases from J, leaving 15 bases between.

The chain links TRBV2 to TRBJ2-7; tentative D call: TRBD1 (5 bases). This CDR3 region has 15 residues. The V gene's germline CDR1 is SNHLY and CDR2 FYNNEI. V was shortened by 2 bases and J by 7 bases, with 18 bases between the two germline ends. The CDR3: CASSERPGRRDEQYF. The CDR3 region has the DNA TGTGCCAGCAGTGAAAGGCCAGGGCGAAGGGATGAGCAGTACTTC.

The rearrangement joins TRBV28 to TRBJ2-7; the D gene is possibly TRBD2 (6 bases). V lost 6 bases to trimming and J lost 3 bases, with 15 bases between them. Germline V lookup: CDR1 MDHEN, CDR2 SYDVKM. The CDR3 consists of 14 residues. In DNA form, the CDR3 reads TGTGCCAGCAGCGCTGGCGGGACCCTCTACGAGCAGTACTTC. Protein sequence: CASSAGGTLYEQYF.

This chain joins TRBV11-2 and TRBJ2-7, with 12 nucleotides matching TRBD2. The CDR3 totals 15 residues. V shed 1 base, J shed 4 bases, and the junction held 2 bases outside the gene matches. Germline V gene sequence: CDR1 SGHAT, CDR2 FQNNGV. The CDR3 protein is CASSLASGRGYEQYF. CDR3 DNA: TGTGCCAGCAGCTTAGCTAGCGGGAGGGGGTACGAGCAGTACTTC.

The genes are TRBV6-5 and TRBJ2-3; 9 nucleotides match TRBD2. The CDR3 sequence is 15 residues long. Trimming at V came to 4 bases and at J to 1 base, leaving 3 bases not matched to a gene. Germline V CDR1 and CDR2: MNHEY, SVGAGI. The CDR3 loop is CASSSWTSGTDTQYF. The CDR3 DNA reads TGTGCCAGCAGTTCGTGGACTAGCGGCACAGATACGCAGTATTTT.

This chain joins TRBV7-9 and TRBJ1-4, with 9 bases lining up with TRBD1. In germline, CDR1 is SEHNR, CDR2 FQNEAQ (reference sequence). Trimming cost V 5 bases and J 8 bases; bases outside gene matches: 3. The CDR3 is 13 amino acids. The CDR3 coding sequence is TGTGCCAGCAGCCAGGGACAGGGAGAAAAACTGTTTTTT. Translated: CASSQGQGEKLFF.

The V and J genes are TRBV3-1 (or the pseudogene TRBV3-2) and TRBJ1-2, with 7 positions matching TRBD1. CDR1 is LGHDT, CDR2 YNNKEL, per germline (reference sequence). The V and J ends lost 4 bases and 10 bases, in that order; junction bases with no gene match: 6. CDR3 length equals 12 residues. As DNA, the CDR3 is TGTGCCAGCAGCCCCGGGACAGTGCACTACACCTTC. Its protein is CASSPGTVHYTF.

This chain connects TRBV20-1 to TRBJ2-3, with D possibly being TRBD1 or TRBD2 (5 bases each). CDR3 length equals 18 residues. The germline CDR1 and CDR2 sequences are DFQATT and SNEGSKA (reference sequence). With 3 bases removed from V and 0 bases from J, the gap between germline ends came to 22 bases. This CDR3 reads CSASGAHRGLRSTDTQYF. The CDR3 DNA follows: TGCAGTGCTAGTGGGGCGCACCGAGGGCTCCGGAGCACAGATACGCAGTATTTT.

The chain employs TRBV15 and TRBJ2-5; D is unresolved. Germline values: CDR1 LNHNV, CDR2 YYDKDF (reference sequence). CDR3 size: 14 residues. V lost 5 bases, J lost 2 bases, and 12 bases lay in between. The CDR3 loop reads CATSALGHQETQYF. CDR3 nucleotides: TGTGCCACCAGCGCCCTTGGGCATCAAGAGACCCAGTACTTC.

Comments on this clone: One end of the junction is discordant with germline, which a read error may explain. This sequence joins TRBV2 and TRBJ1-2; TRBD1 aligns across 11 bases. The germline V gene encodes CDR1 SNHLY and CDR2 FYNNEI. There are 15 residues in the CDR3. This chain's CDR3 is CASREGTGGNYGYTF. Written as DNA, the CDR3 is TGTGCCAGCAGAGAAGGGACAGGGGGGAACTATGGCTACACCTTC.

The rearrangement uses TRBV30 and TRBJ2-1, with 9 bases fitting TRBD1. Germline V gives CDR1 GTSNPN, CDR2 SVGIG (reference sequence). With V trimmed by 2 bases and J by 5 bases, 7 bases remained unmatched. CDR3 length equals 15 residues. The CDR3, as DNA: TGTGCCTGGAGTCGGGACAGGGCAAGGAACAATGAGCAGTTCTTC. Translated: CAWSRDRARNNEQFF.

The chain carries TRBV5-1 and TRBJ2-5, with 13 positions matching TRBD2. The CDR3 has 16 amino acids. The V gene's germline CDR1 is SGHRS and CDR2 YFSETQ. Trimming cost V 4 bases and J 2 bases; bases outside gene matches: 5. CDR3 amino acids: CASSSGLAGVQETQYF. CDR3 coding DNA: TGCGCCAGCAGCAGCGGACTAGCGGGGGTACAAGAGACCCAGTACTTC.

V gene TRBV27 combines with J gene TRBJ1-2; 10 nucleotides agree with TRBD1. This CDR3 is 12 amino acids long. CDR1 is MNHEY and CDR2 is SMNVEV in the germline V gene (reference sequence). Germline trimming cut 8 bases from V and 7 bases from J; bases unmatched to any gene: 4. This CDR3 reads CASRTGGLGYTF. The CDR3, as DNA: TGTGCCAGCCGGACAGGGGGGCTTGGCTACACCTTC.

The chain is built from TRBV2 and TRBJ2-1; no reliable D call. CDR3 size: 11 residues. V lost 5 bases and J 3 bases, leaving 2 bases between the germline ends. Germline values: CDR1 SNHLY, CDR2 FYNNEI. In DNA, the CDR3 is TGTGCCAGCAGTCGCTACAATGAGCAGTTCTTC. It translates to CASSRYNEQFF.

The V gene is TRBV3-1 (or the pseudogene TRBV3-2), the J gene TRBJ2-2, with D possibly TRBD2 on 5 matching bases. The V end was cut by 1 base, the J end by 4 bases, with 7 bases between. This CDR3 is 14 amino acids long. Germline V gene data show CDR1 as LGHDT and CDR2 as YNNKEL (reference sequence). DNA of the CDR3: TGTGCCAGCAGCCAAGTAGCGTTCACCGGGGAGCTGTTTTTT. Translation gives CASSQVAFTGELFF.

Only one count was recorded for this clone. The V call is TRBV19, the J call TRBJ1-3, with TRBD1 as a possible D gene (5 bases). Germline assignment: CDR1 LNHDA and CDR2 SQIVND (reference sequence). Trimming cost V 11 bases and J 0 bases, with 11 bases left between them. The CDR3 is 13 amino acids. This CDR3 reads CASGHSSGNTIYF. The CDR3 nucleotides are TGTGCCTCAGGACATAGCTCTGGAAACACCATATATTTT.

This chain links TRBV3-1 (or the pseudogene TRBV3-2) with TRBJ2-7; TRBD1 aligns across 8 bases. In germline, CDR1 is LGHDT, CDR2 YNNKEL (reference sequence). With V trimmed by 3 bases and J by 4 bases, 8 bases remained unmatched. The CDR3 consists of 15 residues. The CDR3 protein is CASSHQGQASYEQYF. As DNA, the CDR3 is TGTGCCAGCAGCCACCAGGGACAGGCGTCTTACGAGCAGTACTTC.

The rearrangement uses TRBV7-8 and TRBJ1-1; TRBD1 aligns across 10 bases. The J segment lost 3 bases and the V segment lost 3 bases, leaving 7 bases of the junction unmatched. Germline V CDR1 and CDR2: SGHVS, FQNEAQ. This CDR3 spans 16 amino acids. The CDR3 is CASSFWDRGLDTEAFF. The CDR3 coding sequence is TGTGCCAGCAGCTTCTGGGACAGGGGATTGGACACTGAAGCTTTCTTT.

CDR3 loop: CASSWGQRNTEAFF. The CDR3 DNA reads as TGTGCCAGCAGTTGGGGACAGAGGAACACTGAAGCTTTCTTT. V is TRBV25-1 and J is TRBJ1-1, with 7 bases matching TRBD1. Per germline, CDR1 MGHDK and CDR2 SYGVNS. The CDR3 length is 14 residues. V shed 5 bases, J shed 1 base, and the junction held 4 bases outside the gene matches.

The chain carries TRBV6-5 and TRBJ1-2; 11 bases are shared with TRBD1. Germline CDR1 MNHEY, CDR2 SVGAGI. This CDR3 is 15 amino acids long. The trim removed 2 bases at V and 6 bases at J, leaving 5 bases unmatched. CDR3 sequence: CASSYLGQGADGYTF. In DNA form, the CDR3 reads TGTGCCAGCAGTTACCTCGGACAGGGGGCTGATGGCTACACCTTC.